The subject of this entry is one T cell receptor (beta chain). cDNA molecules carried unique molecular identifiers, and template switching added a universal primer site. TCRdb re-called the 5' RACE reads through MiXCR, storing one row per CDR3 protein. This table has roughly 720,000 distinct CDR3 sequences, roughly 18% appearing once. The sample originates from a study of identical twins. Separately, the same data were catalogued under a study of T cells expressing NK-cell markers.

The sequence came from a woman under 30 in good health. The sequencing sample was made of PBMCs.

As DNA, the CDR3 is TGTGCCAGCAGACATAGCGGGCAGGGAGACTATGGCTACACCTTC. Amino acids: CASRHSGQGDYGYTF. The chain recombines TRBV12-3 or TRBV12-4 with TRBJ1-2; tentatively, D is TRBD1 (5 bases). Trimming took off 6 bases at V and 3 bases at J, with 17 bases between the two ends. CDR3 length: 15 residues.